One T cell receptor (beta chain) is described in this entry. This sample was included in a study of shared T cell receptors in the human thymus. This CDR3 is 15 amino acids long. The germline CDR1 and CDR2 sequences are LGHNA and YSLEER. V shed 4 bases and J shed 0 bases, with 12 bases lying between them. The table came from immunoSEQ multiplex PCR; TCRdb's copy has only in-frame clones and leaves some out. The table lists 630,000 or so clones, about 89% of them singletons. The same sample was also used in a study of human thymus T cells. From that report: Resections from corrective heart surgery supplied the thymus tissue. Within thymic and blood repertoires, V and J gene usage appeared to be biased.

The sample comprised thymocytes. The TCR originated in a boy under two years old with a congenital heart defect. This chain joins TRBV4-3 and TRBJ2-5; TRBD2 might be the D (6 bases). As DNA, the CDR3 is TGCGCCAGCAGCCCGGGACTCTCATACCAAGAGACCCAGTACTTC. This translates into CASSPGLSYQETQYF.